This paragraph covers one T cell receptor beta chain sequence. These data come from a study of blood T cell repertoires in COVID-19. In the study overall: Samples representing acute and convalescent COVID-19 were sourced from the United States, Italy and Spain.

The CDR3 is made up of 17 amino acids. The trim removed 10 bases at V and 2 bases at J, leaving 14 bases unmatched. Per germline, CDR1 LNHDA and CDR2 SQIVND (reference sequence). Assay used: immunoSEQ multiplex PCR; TCRdb lists only in-frame clones, some missing. The data contain some 210,000 clones, roughly 90% of them seen just once; the ten biggest clones take up about 0.8%. The V and J genes are TRBV19 and TRBJ2-1; 10 bases map to TRBD2. This TCR derives from a man between 60 and 75 years old with COVID-19, enrolled during active disease. Sequencing was performed on peripheral blood. DNA of the CDR3: TGTGCCACCAAACTAGCGGGGCACCCCATCGCCTACAATGAGCAGTTCTTC. Protein: CATKLAGHPIAYNEQFF.